This TCR beta chain was identified during a study of T cell changes during pregnancy in multiple sclerosis. Clones were sequenced by immunoSEQ multiplex PCR, and TCRdb holds only the in-frame ones, with some missing. The table records about 43,000 clones, roughly 93% of them present only once. The specimen sequenced was PBMCs (not recorded whether the cells were cultured). The TCR was taken from a female donor with multiple sclerosis, enrolled in a pregnancy study.

This chain's CDR3 is CASSSRGWDSLNYEQYF. DNA of the CDR3: TGTGCCAGCAGCTCCAGGGGTTGGGACAGTCTCAACTACGAGCAGTACTTC. The genes are TRBV7-2 and TRBJ2-7, with TRBD1 matching over 7 bases. CDR1 is SGHTA, CDR2 FQGNSA, per germline. The V and J ends lost 4 bases and 3 bases, in that order; junction bases with no gene match: 15. The length of the CDR3 is 17 residues.